This T cell receptor beta chain was recovered during a study of early T cells in non-severe SARS-CoV-2 infection. Unique molecular identifiers were added to individual cDNA molecules. Using its own MiXCR run on the 5' RACE reads, TCRdb lists one record per CDR3 protein. The profile shows approximately 69,000 distinct CDR3 sequences, about 12% of them singletons. CDR3 length: 14 amino acids. Trimming took 4 bases from V and 4 from J, leaving 12 bases between them. CDR1 and CDR2 (germline): SGHVS, FQNEAQ. This sequence joins TRBV7-8 and TRBJ2-3; D is undetermined. This TCR was recovered from an adult who was a healthcare worker with PCR-confirmed SARS-CoV-2 infection or an uninfected control (not recorded which). The sample was whole blood. The CDR3 loop reads CASSSGPYSDTQYF. CDR3 nucleotides: TGTGCCAGCAGCTCGGGCCCTTACTCAGATACGCAGTATTTT.